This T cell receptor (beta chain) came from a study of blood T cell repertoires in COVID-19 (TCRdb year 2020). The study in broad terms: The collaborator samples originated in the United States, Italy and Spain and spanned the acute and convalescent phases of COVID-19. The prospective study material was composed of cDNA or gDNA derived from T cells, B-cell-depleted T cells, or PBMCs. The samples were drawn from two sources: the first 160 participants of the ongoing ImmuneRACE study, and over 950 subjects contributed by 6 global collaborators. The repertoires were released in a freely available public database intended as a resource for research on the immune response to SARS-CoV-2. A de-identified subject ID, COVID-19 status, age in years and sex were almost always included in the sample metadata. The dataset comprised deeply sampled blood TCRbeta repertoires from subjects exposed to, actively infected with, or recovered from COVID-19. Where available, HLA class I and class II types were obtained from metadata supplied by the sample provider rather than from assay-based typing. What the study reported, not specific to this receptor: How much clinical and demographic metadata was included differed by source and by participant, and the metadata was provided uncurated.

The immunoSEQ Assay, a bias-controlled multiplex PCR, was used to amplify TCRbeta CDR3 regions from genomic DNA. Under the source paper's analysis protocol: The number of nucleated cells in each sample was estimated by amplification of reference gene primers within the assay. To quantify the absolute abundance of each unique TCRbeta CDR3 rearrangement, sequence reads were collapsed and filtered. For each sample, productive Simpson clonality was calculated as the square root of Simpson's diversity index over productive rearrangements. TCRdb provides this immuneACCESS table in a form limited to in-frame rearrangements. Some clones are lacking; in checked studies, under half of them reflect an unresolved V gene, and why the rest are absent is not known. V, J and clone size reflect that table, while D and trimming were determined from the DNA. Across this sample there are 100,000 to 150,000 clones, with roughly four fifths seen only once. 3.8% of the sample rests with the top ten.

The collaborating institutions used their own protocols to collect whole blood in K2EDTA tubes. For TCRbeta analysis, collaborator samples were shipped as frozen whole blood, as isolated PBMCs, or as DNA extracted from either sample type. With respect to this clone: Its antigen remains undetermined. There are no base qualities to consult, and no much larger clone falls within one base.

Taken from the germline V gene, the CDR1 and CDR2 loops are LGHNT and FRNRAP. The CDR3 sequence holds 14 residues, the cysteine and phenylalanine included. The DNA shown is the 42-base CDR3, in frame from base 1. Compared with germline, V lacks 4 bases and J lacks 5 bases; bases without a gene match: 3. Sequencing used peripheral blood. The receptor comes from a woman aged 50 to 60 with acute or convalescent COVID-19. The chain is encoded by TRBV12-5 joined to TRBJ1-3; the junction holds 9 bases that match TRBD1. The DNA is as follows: TGTGCTAGTGGTTCTGGACAGGGGAGAAACACCATATATTTT. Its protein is CASGSGQGRNTIYF.